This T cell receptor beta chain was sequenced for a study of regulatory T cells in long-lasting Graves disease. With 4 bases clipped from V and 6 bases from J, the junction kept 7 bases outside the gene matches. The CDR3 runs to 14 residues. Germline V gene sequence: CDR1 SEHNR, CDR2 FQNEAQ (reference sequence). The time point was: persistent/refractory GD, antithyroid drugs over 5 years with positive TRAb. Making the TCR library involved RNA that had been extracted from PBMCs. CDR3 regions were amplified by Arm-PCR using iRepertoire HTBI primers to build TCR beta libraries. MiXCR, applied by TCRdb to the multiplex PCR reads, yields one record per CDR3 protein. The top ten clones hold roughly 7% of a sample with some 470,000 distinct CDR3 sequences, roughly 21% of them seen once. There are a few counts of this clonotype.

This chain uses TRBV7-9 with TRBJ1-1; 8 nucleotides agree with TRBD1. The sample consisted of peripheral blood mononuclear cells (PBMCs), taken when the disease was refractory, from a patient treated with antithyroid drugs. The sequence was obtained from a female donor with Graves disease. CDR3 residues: CASSSQGVGAEAFF. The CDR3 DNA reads TGTGCCAGCAGCTCACAGGGGGTCGGGGCTGAAGCTTTCTTT.